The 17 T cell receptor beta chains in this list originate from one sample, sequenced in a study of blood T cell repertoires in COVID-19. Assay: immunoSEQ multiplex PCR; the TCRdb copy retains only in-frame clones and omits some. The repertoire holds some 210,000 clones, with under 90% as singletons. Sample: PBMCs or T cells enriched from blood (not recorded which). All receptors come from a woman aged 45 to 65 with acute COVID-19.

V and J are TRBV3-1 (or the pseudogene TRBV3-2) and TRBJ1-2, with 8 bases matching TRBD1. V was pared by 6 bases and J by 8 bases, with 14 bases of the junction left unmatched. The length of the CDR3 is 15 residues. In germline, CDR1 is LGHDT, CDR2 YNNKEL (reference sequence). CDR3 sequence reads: CASSPYSQGAEGYTF. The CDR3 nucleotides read TGTGCCAGCAGTCCCTACTCTCAGGGGGCAGAGGGCTACACCTTC.

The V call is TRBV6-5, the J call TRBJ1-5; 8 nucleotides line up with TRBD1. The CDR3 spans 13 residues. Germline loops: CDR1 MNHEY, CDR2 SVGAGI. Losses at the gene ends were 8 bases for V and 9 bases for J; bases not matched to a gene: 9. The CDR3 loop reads CASGEQGVRPQHF. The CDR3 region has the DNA TGTGCCAGCGGGGAACAGGGGGTCAGGCCCCAGCATTTT.

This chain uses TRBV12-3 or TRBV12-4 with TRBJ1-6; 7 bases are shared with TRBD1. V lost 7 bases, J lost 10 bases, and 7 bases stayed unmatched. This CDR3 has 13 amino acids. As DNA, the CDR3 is TGTGCCAGCAATAGACAGGGATTATCACCCCTCCACTTT. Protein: CASNRQGLSPLHF.

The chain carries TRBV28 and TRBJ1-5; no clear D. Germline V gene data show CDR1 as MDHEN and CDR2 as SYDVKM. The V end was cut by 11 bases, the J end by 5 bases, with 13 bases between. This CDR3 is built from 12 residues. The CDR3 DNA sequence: TGTGCCGGAAGCGTCGGTTATCAGCCCCAGCATTTT. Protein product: CAGSVGYQPQHF.

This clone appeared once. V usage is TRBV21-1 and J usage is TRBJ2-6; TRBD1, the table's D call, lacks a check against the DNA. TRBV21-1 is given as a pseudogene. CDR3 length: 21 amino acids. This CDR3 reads CASSNWRQSTEPSSGANVLTF. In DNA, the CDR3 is TGTGCCAGCAGCAACTGGAGACAGTCAACAGAACCCTCTTCTGGGGCCAACGTCCTGACTTTC.

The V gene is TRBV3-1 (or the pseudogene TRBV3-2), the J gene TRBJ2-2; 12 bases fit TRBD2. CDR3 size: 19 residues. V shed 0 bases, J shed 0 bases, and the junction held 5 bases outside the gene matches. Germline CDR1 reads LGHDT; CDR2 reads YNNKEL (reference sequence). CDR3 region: CASSQDRASGGANTGELFF. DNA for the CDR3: TGTGCCAGCAGCCAAGACCGCGCTAGCGGGGGGGCGAACACCGGGGAGCTGTTTTTT.

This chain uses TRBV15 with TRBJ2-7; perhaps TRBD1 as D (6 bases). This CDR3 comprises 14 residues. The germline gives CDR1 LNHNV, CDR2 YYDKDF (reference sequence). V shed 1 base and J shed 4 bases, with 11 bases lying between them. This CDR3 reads CATSRGGPSYEQYF. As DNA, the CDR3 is TGTGCCACCAGCAGAGGGGGGCCGTCGTACGAGCAGTACTTC.

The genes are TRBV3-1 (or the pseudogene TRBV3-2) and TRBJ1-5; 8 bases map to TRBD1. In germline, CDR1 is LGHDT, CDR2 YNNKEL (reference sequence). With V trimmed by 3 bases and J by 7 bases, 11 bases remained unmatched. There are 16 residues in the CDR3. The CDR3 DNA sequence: TGTGCCAGCAGCCAGAAGGACAGGGATCAATGGCAGCCCCAGCATTTT. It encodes CASSQKDRDQWQPQHF.

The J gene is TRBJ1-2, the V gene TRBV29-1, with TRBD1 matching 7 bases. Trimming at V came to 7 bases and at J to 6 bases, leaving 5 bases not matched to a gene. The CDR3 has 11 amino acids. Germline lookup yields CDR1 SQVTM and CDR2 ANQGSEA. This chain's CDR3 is CSATGADGYTF. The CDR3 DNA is TGCAGCGCCACAGGGGCGGATGGCTACACCTTC.

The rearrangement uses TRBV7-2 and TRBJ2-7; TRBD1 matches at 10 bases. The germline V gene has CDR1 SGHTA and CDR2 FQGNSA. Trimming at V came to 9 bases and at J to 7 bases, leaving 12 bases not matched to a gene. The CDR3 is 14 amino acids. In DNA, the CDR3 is TGTGCCAGTACAATCGGGACAGGGGTGAGGGAGCAGTACTTC. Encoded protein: CASTIGTGVREQYF.

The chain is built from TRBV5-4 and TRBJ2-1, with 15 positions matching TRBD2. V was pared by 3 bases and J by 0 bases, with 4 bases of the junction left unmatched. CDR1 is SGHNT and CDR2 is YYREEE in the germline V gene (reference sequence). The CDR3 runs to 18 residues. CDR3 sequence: CASSWGLAGGVSYNEQFF. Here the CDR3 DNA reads TGTGCCAGCAGCTGGGGACTAGCGGGAGGAGTCTCCTACAATGAGCAGTTCTTC.

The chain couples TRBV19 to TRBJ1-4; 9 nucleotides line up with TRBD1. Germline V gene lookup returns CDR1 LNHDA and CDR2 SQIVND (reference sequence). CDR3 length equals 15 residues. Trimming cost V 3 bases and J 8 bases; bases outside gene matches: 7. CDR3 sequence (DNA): TGTGCCAGTAGTATCTCCGGGACAGGGAAGGAAAAACTGTTTTTT. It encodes CASSISGTGKEKLFF.

The CDR3 spells CASSQVLTEQFF. The CDR3 region has the DNA TGTGCCAGCAGCCAAGTACTCACTGAGCAGTTCTTC. The chain uses TRBV3-1 (or the pseudogene TRBV3-2) and TRBJ2-1; no clear D gene. The V and J ends lost 1 base and 9 bases respectively, with 7 bases between them. The germline gives CDR1 LGHDT, CDR2 YNNKEL (reference sequence). The CDR3 has 12 amino acids.

The CDR3 nucleotides are TGTGCCAGCAGCGAAGCGGCCCCTTCCTACAATGAGCAGTTCTTC. It is translated as CASSEAAPSYNEQFF. The rearrangement joins TRBV9 to TRBJ2-1; a possible D gene is TRBD2 (5 bases). Trimming took 3 bases from V and 1 from J, leaving 11 bases between them. Germline V gene lookup returns CDR1 SGDLS and CDR2 YYNGEE. The CDR3 consists of 15 residues. Together with reference TRBV9 and TRBJ2-1, the CDR3 gives the full variable domain: DSGVTQTPKHLITATGQRVTLRCSPRSGDLSVYWYQQSLDQGLQFLIQYYNGEERAKGNILERFSAQQFPDLHSELNLSSLELGDSALYFCASSEAAPSYNEQFFGPGTRLTVL.

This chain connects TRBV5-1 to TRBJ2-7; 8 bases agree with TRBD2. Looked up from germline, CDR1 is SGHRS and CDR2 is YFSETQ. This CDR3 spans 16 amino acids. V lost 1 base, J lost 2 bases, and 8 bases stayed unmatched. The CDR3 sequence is CASSLSLAGPAYEQYF. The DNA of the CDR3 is TGCGCCAGCAGCTTGAGCTTAGCGGGGCCGGCCTACGAGCAGTACTTC.

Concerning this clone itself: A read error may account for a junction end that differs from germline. The CDR3 here is CASSYGRGIALLF. The DNA for the CDR3 is TGTGCCAGCAGCTACGGGAGGGGGATTGCCCTTCTTTTT. V is TRBV7-9 and J is TRBJ2-3; TRBD2 matches at 8 bases. Germline loops: CDR1 SEHNR, CDR2 FQNEAQ (reference sequence). This CDR3 is 13 amino acids long.

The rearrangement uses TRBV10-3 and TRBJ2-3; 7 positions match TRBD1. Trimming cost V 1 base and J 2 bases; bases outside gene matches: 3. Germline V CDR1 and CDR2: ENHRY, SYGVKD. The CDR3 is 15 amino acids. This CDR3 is CAISEFGQATDTQYF. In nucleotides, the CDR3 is TGTGCCATCAGTGAGTTTGGACAGGCCACAGATACGCAGTATTTT.